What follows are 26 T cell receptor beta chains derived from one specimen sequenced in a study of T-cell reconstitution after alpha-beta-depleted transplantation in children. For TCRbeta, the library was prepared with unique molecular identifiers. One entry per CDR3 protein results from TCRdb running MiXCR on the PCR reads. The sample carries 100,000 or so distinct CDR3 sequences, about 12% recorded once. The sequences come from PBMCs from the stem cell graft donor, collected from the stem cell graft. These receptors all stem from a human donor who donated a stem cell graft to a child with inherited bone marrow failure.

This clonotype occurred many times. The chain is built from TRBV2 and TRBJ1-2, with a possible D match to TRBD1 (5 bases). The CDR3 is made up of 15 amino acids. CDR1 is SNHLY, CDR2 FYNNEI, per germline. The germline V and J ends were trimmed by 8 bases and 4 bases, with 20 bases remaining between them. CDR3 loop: CASLVAGKTLYGYTF. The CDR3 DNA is TGTGCCAGCCTCGTGGCAGGGAAAACTCTCTATGGCTACACCTTC.

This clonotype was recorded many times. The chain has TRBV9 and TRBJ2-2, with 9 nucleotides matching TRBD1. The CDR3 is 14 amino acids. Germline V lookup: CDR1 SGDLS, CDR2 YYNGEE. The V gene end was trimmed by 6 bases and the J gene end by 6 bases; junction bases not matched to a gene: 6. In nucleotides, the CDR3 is TGTGCCAGCACTCGGACAGGGGAGGCCGGGGAGCTGTTTTTT. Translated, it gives CASTRTGEAGELFF.

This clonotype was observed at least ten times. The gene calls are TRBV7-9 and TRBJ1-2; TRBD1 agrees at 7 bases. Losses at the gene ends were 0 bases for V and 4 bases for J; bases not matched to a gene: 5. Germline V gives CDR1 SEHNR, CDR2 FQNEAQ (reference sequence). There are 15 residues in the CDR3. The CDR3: CASSLATEGAYGYTF. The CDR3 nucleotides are TGTGCCAGCAGCTTAGCCACGGAGGGGGCCTATGGCTACACCTTC.

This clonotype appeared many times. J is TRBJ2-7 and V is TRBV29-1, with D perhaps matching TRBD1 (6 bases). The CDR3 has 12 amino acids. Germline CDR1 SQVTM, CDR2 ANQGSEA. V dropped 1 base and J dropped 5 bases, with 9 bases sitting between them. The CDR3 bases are TGCAGCGTTGAAGGTCAGGGGAACGAGCAGTACTTC. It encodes CSVEGQGNEQYF.

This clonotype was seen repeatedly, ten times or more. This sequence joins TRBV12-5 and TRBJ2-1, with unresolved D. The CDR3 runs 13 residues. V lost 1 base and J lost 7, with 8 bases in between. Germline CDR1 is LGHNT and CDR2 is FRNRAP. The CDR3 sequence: CASGLGPWNEQFF. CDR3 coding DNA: TGTGCTAGTGGTTTGGGCCCCTGGAATGAGCAGTTCTTC. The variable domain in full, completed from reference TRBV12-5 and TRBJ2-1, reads DARVTQTPRHKVTEMGQEVTMRCQPILGHNTVFWYRQTMMQGLELLAYFRNRAPLDDSGMPKDRFSAEMPDATLATLKIQPSEPRDSAVYFCASGLGPWNEQFFGPGTRLTVL.

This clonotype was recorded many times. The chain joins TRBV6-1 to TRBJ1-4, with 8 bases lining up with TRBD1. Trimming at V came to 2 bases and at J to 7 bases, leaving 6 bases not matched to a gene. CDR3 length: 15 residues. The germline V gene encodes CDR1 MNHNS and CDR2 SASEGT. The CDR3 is CASSEWRTGSEKLFF. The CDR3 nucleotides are TGTGCCAGCAGTGAATGGAGGACAGGGAGTGAAAAACTGTTTTTT.

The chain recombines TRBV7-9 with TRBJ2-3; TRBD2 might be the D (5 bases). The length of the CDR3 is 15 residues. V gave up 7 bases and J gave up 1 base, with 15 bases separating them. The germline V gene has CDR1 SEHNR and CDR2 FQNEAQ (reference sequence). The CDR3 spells CASNPRGTGTDTQYF. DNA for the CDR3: TGTGCCAGCAACCCACGGGGTACAGGCACAGATACGCAGTATTTT.

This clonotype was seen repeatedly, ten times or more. The CDR3 protein is CASSYQWIYEQYF. The CDR3 nucleotides are TGTGCCAGCAGTTACCAATGGATCTACGAGCAGTACTTC. The rearrangement joins TRBV6-2 or TRBV6-3 to TRBJ2-7; D is unclear. In germline, CDR1 is MNHEY, CDR2 SVGEGT. Trimming left V 2 bases short and J 3 bases short, with 8 bases between. The CDR3 totals 13 residues.

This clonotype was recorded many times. This CDR3 reads CATSRGYNEQFF. In DNA, the CDR3 is TGTGCCACCAGCAGAGGCTACAATGAGCAGTTCTTC. The chain has TRBV24-1 and TRBJ2-1, with D hard to call. Germline CDR1 reads KGHDR; CDR2 reads SFDVKD. V was shortened by 7 bases and J by 3 bases, with 6 bases between the two germline ends. This CDR3 is 12 amino acids long.

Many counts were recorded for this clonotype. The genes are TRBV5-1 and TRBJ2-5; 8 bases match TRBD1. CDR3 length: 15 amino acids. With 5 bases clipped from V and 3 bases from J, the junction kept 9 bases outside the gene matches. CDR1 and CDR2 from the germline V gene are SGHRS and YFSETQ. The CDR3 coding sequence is TGCGCCAGCAGGCAGGGGGCAGGTGGGGAAGAGACCCAGTACTTC. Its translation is CASRQGAGGEETQYF.

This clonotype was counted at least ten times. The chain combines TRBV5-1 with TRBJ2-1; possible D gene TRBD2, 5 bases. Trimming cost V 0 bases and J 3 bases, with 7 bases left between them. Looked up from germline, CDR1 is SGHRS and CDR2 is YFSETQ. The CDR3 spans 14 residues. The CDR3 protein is CASSLGGSYNEQFF. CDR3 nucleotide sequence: TGCGCCAGCAGCTTGGGAGGGAGCTACAATGAGCAGTTCTTC. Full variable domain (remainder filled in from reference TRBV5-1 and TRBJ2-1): KAGVTQTPRYLIKTRGQQVTLSCSPISGHRSVSWYQQTPGQGLQFLFEYFSETQRNKGNFPGRFSGRQFSNSRSEMNVSTLELGDSALYLCASSLGGSYNEQFFGPGTRLTVL.

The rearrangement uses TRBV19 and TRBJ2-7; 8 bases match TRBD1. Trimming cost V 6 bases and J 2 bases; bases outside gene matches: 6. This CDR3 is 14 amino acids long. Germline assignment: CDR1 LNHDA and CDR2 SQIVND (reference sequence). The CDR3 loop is CASRKDRDTYEQYF. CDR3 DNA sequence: TGTGCCAGTAGAAAGGACAGGGATACCTACGAGCAGTACTTC.

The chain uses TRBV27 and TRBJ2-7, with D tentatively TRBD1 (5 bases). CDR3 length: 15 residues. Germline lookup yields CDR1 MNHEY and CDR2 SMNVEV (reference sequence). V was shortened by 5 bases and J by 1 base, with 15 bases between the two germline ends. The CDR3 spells CASSLTSAGSYEQYF. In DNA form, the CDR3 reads TGTGCCAGCAGTCTGACAAGTGCAGGGTCCTACGAGCAGTACTTC.

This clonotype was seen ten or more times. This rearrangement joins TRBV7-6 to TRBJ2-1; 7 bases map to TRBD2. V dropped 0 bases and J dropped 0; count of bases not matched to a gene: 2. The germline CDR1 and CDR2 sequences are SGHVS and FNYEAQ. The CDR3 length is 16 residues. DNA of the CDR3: TGTGCCAGCAGCTTAGCGGGAGGGAACTCCTACAATGAGCAGTTCTTC. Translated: CASSLAGGNSYNEQFF. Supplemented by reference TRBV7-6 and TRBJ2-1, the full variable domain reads GAGVSQSPRYKVTKRGQDVALRCDPISGHVSLYWYRQALGQGPEFLTYFNYEAQQDKSGLPNDRFSAERPEGSISTLTIQRTEQRDSAMYRCASSLAGGNSYNEQFFGPGTRLTVL.

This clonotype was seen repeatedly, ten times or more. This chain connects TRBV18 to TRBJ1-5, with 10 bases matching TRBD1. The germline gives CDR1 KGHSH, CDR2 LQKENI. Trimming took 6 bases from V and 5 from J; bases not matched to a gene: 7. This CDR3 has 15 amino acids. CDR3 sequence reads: CASSPEGQGDQPQHF. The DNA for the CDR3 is TGTGCCAGCTCTCCAGAAGGACAGGGGGATCAGCCCCAGCATTTT. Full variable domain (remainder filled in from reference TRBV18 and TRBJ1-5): NAGVMQNPRHLVRRRGQEARLRCSPMKGHSHVYWYRQLPEEGLKFMVYLQKENIIDESGMPKERFSAEFPKEGPSILRIQQVVRGDSAAYFCASSPEGQGDQPQHFGDGTRLSIL.

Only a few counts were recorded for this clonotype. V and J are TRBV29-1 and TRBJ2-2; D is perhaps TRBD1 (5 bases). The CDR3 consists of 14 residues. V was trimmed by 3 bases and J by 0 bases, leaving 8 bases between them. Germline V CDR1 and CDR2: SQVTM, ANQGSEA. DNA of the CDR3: TGCAGCGTTGATGGACAAACGAACACCGGGGAGCTGTTTTTT. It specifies CSVDGQTNTGELFF.

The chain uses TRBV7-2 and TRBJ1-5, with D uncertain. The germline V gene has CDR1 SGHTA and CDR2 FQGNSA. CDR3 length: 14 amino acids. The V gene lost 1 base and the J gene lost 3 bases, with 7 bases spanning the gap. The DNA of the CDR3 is TGTGCCAGCAGCTTAGGCAGGTTCAATCAGCCCCAGCATTTT. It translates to CASSLGRFNQPQHF.

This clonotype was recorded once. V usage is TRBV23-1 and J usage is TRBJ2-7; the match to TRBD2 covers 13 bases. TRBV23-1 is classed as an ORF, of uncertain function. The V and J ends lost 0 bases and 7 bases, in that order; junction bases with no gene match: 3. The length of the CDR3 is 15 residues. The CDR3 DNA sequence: TGCGCCAGCAGTCAATCGCGACTAGCGGGAGGTGAGCAGTACTTC. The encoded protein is CASSQSRLAGGEQYF.

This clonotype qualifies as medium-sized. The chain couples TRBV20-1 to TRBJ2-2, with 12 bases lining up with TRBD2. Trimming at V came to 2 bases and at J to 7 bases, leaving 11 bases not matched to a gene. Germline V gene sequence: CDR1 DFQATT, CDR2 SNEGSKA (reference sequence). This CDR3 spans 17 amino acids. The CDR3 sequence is CSARHTSSGRAVGELFF. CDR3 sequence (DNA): TGCAGTGCTAGACATACGTCTAGCGGGAGGGCCGTCGGGGAGCTGTTTTTT.

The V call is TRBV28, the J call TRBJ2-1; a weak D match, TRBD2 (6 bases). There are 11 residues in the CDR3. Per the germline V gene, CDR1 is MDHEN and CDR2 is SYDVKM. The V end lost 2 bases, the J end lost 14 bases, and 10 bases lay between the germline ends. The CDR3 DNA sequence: TGTGCCAGCAGTTTACGGGACTCGGAGTTCTTC. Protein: CASSLRDSEFF. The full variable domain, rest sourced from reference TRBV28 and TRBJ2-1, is DVKVTQSSRYLVKRTGEKVFLECVQDMDHENMFWYRQDPGLGLRLIYFSYDVKMKEKGDIPEGYSVSREKKERFSLILESASTNQTSMYLCASSLRDSEFFGPGTRLTVL.

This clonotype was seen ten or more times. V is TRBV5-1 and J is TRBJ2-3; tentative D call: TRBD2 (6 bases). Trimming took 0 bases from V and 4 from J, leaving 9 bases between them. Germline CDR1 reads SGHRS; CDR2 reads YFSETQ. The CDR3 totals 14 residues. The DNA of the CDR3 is TGCGCCAGCAGCTTGGAGGGAGGCGCAGATACGCAGTATTTT. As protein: CASSLEGGADTQYF.

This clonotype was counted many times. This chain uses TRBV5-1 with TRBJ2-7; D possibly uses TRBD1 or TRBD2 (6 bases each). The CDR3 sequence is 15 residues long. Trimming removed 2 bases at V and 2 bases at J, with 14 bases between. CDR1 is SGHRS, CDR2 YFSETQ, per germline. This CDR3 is CASSFWGALTYEQYF. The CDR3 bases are TGCGCCAGCAGCTTTTGGGGGGCCCTAACCTACGAGCAGTACTTC.

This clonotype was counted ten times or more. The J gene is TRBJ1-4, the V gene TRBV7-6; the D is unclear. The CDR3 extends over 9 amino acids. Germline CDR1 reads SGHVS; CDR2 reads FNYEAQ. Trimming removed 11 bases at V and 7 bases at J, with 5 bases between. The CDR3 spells CARGEKLFF. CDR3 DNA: TGTGCCCGAGGTGAAAAACTGTTTTTT.

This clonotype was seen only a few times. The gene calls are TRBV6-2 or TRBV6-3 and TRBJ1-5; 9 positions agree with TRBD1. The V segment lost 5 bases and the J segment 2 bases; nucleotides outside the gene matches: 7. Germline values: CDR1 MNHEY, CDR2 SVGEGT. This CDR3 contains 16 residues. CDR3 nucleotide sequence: TGTGCCAGCAGTCAACAGGGGGCCGTGGGCAATCAGCCCCAGCATTTT. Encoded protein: CASSQQGAVGNQPQHF.

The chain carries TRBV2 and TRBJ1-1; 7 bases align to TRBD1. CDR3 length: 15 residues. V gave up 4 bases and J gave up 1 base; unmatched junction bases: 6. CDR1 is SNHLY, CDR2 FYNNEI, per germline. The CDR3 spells CASSGDSPWNTEAFF. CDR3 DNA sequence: TGTGCCAGCAGTGGGGACAGCCCCTGGAACACTGAAGCTTTCTTT.

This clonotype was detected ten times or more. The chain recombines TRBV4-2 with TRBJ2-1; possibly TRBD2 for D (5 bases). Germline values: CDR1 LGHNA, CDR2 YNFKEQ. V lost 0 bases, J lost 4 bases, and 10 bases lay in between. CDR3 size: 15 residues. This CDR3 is CASSQDDRGYNEQFF. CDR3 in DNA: TGTGCCAGCAGCCAAGATGATCGGGGTTACAATGAGCAGTTCTTC.